This entry lists 26 T cell receptor beta chains sequenced from one sample in a study of T cells after yellow fever vaccination. TCRdb reprocessed the 5' RACE reads via MiXCR and lists one record per CDR3 protein. The sample has roughly 63,000 distinct CDR3 sequences, 7.4% seen once. This material consisted of CD8+ T cells sorted from PBMCs, taken 15 days after the yellow fever booster vaccination. The receptor set was obtained from a man younger than 40 who received the YFV17D yellow fever vaccine.

This clonotype showed up many times. J is TRBJ2-7 and V is TRBV7-6; 8 bases match TRBD2. V shed 1 base, J shed 0 bases, and the junction held 5 bases outside the gene matches. The CDR3 length is 16 residues. Germline V lookup: CDR1 SGHVS, CDR2 FNYEAQ. The CDR3 loop is CASSLDSGDGSYEQYF. CDR3 nucleotide sequence: TGTGCCAGCAGCTTAGATAGCGGGGATGGCTCCTACGAGCAGTACTTC.

In its sample, this clonotype was seen many times. V is TRBV5-1 and J is TRBJ2-3; D is unclear. The V gene lost 0 bases and the J gene lost 2 bases, with 10 bases spanning the gap. Germline values: CDR1 SGHRS, CDR2 YFSETQ. This CDR3 spans 15 amino acids. The CDR3 DNA follows: TGCGCCAGCAGCTTGGCGGCAACAAACACAGATACGCAGTATTTT. Residues: CASSLAATNTDTQYF.

This clonotype was counted ten times or more. This rearrangement joins TRBV29-1 to TRBJ2-1, with TRBD1 matching 8 bases. Unmatched junction bases numbered 6, after V lost 3 bases and J lost 5 bases. Germline CDR1 and CDR2: SQVTM and ANQGSEA. The CDR3 is 14 amino acids. The CDR3 sequence: CSVDGRGLHNEQFF. As DNA, the CDR3 is TGCAGCGTTGACGGCAGGGGGCTTCACAATGAGCAGTTCTTC.

This clonotype came up many times. V usage is TRBV12-3 or TRBV12-4 and J usage is TRBJ1-2; D ambiguous. The length of the CDR3 is 13 residues. The ends were cut back, 1 base at V and 3 bases at J, with 6 bases in the middle. The DNA of the CDR3 is TGTGCCAGCAGTTTAGTGGCCGACTATGGCTACACCTTC. Translating it yields CASSLVADYGYTF.

Ten or more counts support this clonotype. CDR3 residues: CASGLVLGTGELFF. The CDR3, as DNA: TGTGCTAGTGGTTTGGTACTCGGCACCGGGGAGCTGTTTTTT. V is TRBV12-5 and J is TRBJ2-2; D unclear. Trimming stripped 0 bases from V and 4 bases from J, with 6 bases between. The CDR3 is 14 amino acids. CDR1 and CDR2 (germline): LGHNT, FRNRAP.

At least ten counts were recorded for this clonotype. This chain links TRBV2 with TRBJ2-7; D may be TRBD1 (6 bases). Trimming shortened V by 7 bases and J by 0 bases, and 10 bases separated the two germline ends. Germline assignment: CDR1 SNHLY and CDR2 FYNNEI. The CDR3 is 13 amino acids. This CDR3 reads CASTNRVSYEQYF. CDR3 sequence (DNA): TGTGCCAGCACTAACAGGGTCTCCTACGAGCAGTACTTC.

This clonotype was counted between two and nine times. The chain couples TRBV9 to TRBJ2-3, with 11 bases lining up with TRBD2. This CDR3 region has 17 residues. The germline V gene has CDR1 SGDLS and CDR2 YYNGEE. Trimming took 5 bases from V and 4 from J; bases not matched to a gene: 12. The CDR3 loop reads CASSDSTIAGGPDTQYF. The CDR3 DNA follows: TGTGCCAGCAGTGACAGTACTATAGCGGGAGGGCCAGATACGCAGTATTTT.

This clonotype was found many times. J is TRBJ2-7 and V is TRBV6-1; TRBD1 agrees at 9 bases. V gave up 7 bases and J gave up 1 base; unmatched junction bases: 8. The CDR3 is made up of 15 amino acids. In germline, CDR1 is MNHNS, CDR2 SASEGT. CDR3 region: CASTQATGGSYEQYF. DNA for the CDR3: TGTGCCAGCACCCAGGCGACAGGGGGGTCCTACGAGCAGTACTTC.

This clonotype was seen ten or more times. The chain recombines TRBV15 with TRBJ2-5; possibly TRBD1 for D (5 bases). The length of the CDR3 is 16 residues. Germline assignment: CDR1 LNHNV and CDR2 YYDKDF (reference sequence). Deletions cut 7 bases from V and 5 bases from J, with 23 bases between. The CDR3 DNA reads as TGTGCCACCACCACTTCAGGGAAAAATCGAGAGGAGACCCAGTACTTC. It is translated as CATTTSGKNREETQYF.

This clonotype was recorded many times. Sequence at one end of the junction differs from germline and may be a read error. V gene TRBV30 combines with J gene TRBJ2-1, with D tentatively TRBD1 or TRBD2 (6 bases each). This CDR3 spans 12 amino acids. In germline, CDR1 is GTSNPN, CDR2 SVGIG (reference sequence). For the CDR3, the DNA is TGTGCCTGGAGTGTTGGAAACAGGGAGGCTTCCTTC. Translating gives CAWSVGNREASF.

This clonotype was seen at least ten times. The chain uses TRBV13 and TRBJ2-7; TRBD2 aligns across 9 bases. The V segment lost 1 base and the J segment 5 bases; nucleotides outside the gene matches: 3. Germline V gene sequence: CDR1 PRHDT, CDR2 FYEKMQ (reference sequence). The CDR3 has 14 amino acids. CDR3 loop: CASSLELAGDEQYF. Written as DNA, the CDR3 is TGTGCCAGCAGCTTAGAACTAGCGGGCGACGAGCAGTACTTC.

This chain joins TRBV7-2 and TRBJ2-1, with 13 bases fitting TRBD2. CDR3 length equals 15 residues. Trimming at V came to 1 base and at J to 6 bases, leaving 0 bases not matched to a gene. Germline V lookup: CDR1 SGHTA, CDR2 FQGNSA. For the CDR3, the DNA is TGTGCCAGCAGCTTAGGACTAGCGGGGGGCAATGAGCAGTTCTTC. Translated, it gives CASSLGLAGGNEQFF.

This chain connects TRBV12-3 or TRBV12-4 to TRBJ1-3; perhaps TRBD1 as D (6 bases). Trimming left V 3 bases short and J 0 bases short, with 9 bases between. CDR3 length equals 15 residues. CDR3 coding DNA: TGTGCCAGCAGTTTTGACAGGTACTCTGGAAACACCATATATTTT. Translated: CASSFDRYSGNTIYF.

By sample fraction, this clonotype is medium-sized (0.01 to 0.1%). This chain uses TRBV5-6 with TRBJ2-5, with TRBD2 matching 10 bases. Germline assignment: CDR1 SGHDT and CDR2 YYEEEE. J was trimmed by 4 bases and V by 2 bases; bases with no gene match: 8. This CDR3 comprises 16 residues. As DNA, the CDR3 is TGTGCCAGCAGCTTACCTCCAGCGGGAGGGAGAGAGACCCAGTACTTC. Its translation: CASSLPPAGGRETQYF.

This clonotype was seen ten or more times. J is TRBJ1-1 and V is TRBV5-1, with TRBD1 identical over 10 bases. V dropped 5 bases and J dropped 8; count of bases not matched to a gene: 12. Germline lookup yields CDR1 SGHRS and CDR2 YFSETQ. This CDR3 has 15 amino acids. The CDR3, as DNA: TGCGCCAGCAGGTACGAGGGACAGGGGCACGCCGAAGCTTTCTTT. Residues: CASRYEGQGHAEAFF.

The table lists this clonotype with many counts. The J gene is TRBJ2-7, the V gene TRBV9; 7 bases align to TRBD2. With V trimmed by 1 base and J by 1 base, 5 bases remained unmatched. This CDR3 has 15 amino acids. Germline V gives CDR1 SGDLS, CDR2 YYNGEE. CDR3 protein: CASSVSGVDSYEQYF. CDR3 sequence (DNA): TGTGCCAGCAGCGTAAGCGGGGTTGATTCCTACGAGCAGTACTTC.

This clonotype was recorded many times. The rearrangement links TRBV10-3 to TRBJ2-7, with TRBD2 identical over 10 bases. Germline values: CDR1 ENHRY, CDR2 SYGVKD. The CDR3 sequence is 15 residues long. Trimming cost V 8 bases and J 4 bases; bases outside gene matches: 11. The CDR3 sequence: CAIGTSGGGNYEQYF. The CDR3 bases are TGTGCCATCGGCACCAGCGGGGGGGGAAATTACGAGCAGTACTTC.

The chain joins TRBV11-3 to TRBJ2-7, with D tentatively TRBD2 (6 bases). CDR3 length: 15 amino acids. Germline CDR1 reads SGHNT; CDR2 reads YENEEA. Trimming cost V 4 bases and J 3 bases, with 16 bases left between them. Here the CDR3 reads CASSSSGQPYYEQYF. In DNA, the CDR3 is TGTGCCAGCAGCTCCAGCGGGCAACCTTACTACGAGCAGTACTTC.

At least ten counts were recorded for this clonotype. The V call is TRBV12-3 or TRBV12-4, the J call TRBJ2-7; D gene unclear. This CDR3 has 14 residues. Between the trimmed V and J ends, which lost 1 base and 5 bases, there was a span of 12 bases. The CDR3: CASSLGGTGHEQYF. CDR3 nucleotides: TGTGCCAGCAGTTTAGGCGGTACCGGCCACGAGCAGTACTTC.

This clonotype was counted at least ten times. The chain combines TRBV6-5 with TRBJ2-7, with 7 bases identical to TRBD2. V lost 2 bases to trimming and J lost 3 bases; unmatched junction nucleotides: 7. This CDR3 is 15 amino acids long. Germline CDR1 reads MNHEY; CDR2 reads SVGAGI. The CDR3 region is CASSYDGGGSYEQYF. CDR3 DNA: TGTGCCAGCAGTTACGATGGGGGGGGGAGCTACGAGCAGTACTTC.

With respect to this clonotype: A much larger clone is a single base away; this may be a read error. This chain joins TRBV28 and TRBJ1-5; D not resolved. Germline V gene lookup returns CDR1 MDHEN and CDR2 SYDVKM. This CDR3 is built from 15 residues. Trimming pared 5 bases from V and 9 bases from J, leaving 20 bases between. CDR3 DNA: TGTGCCAGCAGTCTAACCACCCGAGGGCAACGGCCCCAGCATTTT. It yields the protein CASSLTTRGQRPQHF. Full variable domain (missing parts from reference TRBV28 and TRBJ1-5): DVKVTQSSRYLVKRTGEKVFLECVQDMDHENMFWYRQDPGLGLRLIYFSYDVKMKEKGDIPEGYSVSREKKERFSLILESASTNQTSMYLCASSLTTRGQRPQHFGDGTRLSIL.

This clonotype was recorded at least ten times. This chain connects TRBV12-3 or TRBV12-4 to TRBJ2-3; D may be TRBD2 (5 bases). There are 15 residues in the CDR3. Trimming cost V 3 bases and J 4 bases, with 14 bases left between them. The CDR3 region is CASSFAGSRADTQYF. The CDR3, as DNA: TGTGCCAGCAGTTTTGCGGGTTCCCGGGCAGATACGCAGTATTTT.

This clonotype was detected ten times or more. The V call is TRBV27, the J call TRBJ2-7; TRBD2 aligns across 7 bases. Per germline, CDR1 MNHEY and CDR2 SMNVEV (reference sequence). J was trimmed by 0 bases and V by 8 bases; bases with no gene match: 13. The CDR3 consists of 16 residues. CDR3 DNA: TGTGCCAGCGCCACTAGCGCCCTTACCCCCTCCTACGAGCAGTACTTC. It translates to CASATSALTPSYEQYF.

V and J are TRBV3-1 and TRBJ2-1; 9 bases are shared with TRBD2. Trimming removed 4 bases from V and 0 bases from J; junction bases left unmatched: 7. There are 17 residues in the CDR3. Germline V gene lookup returns CDR1 LGHDT and CDR2 YNNKEL (reference sequence). The CDR3 is CASSLSGSHYSYNEQFF. DNA for the CDR3: TGTGCCAGCAGCCTTAGCGGGAGCCACTACTCCTACAATGAGCAGTTCTTC.

This clonotype was observed many times. The V call is TRBV5-6, the J call TRBJ2-7; 10 bases match TRBD1. With V trimmed by 0 bases and J by 6 bases, 3 bases remained unmatched. The CDR3 is 14 residues long. Germline CDR1 SGHDT, CDR2 YYEEEE. The CDR3 DNA reads as TGTGCCAGCAGCTTGGGAGGACAGGGGGGCGAGCAGTACTTC. Translating gives CASSLGGQGGEQYF.

The chain is built from TRBV7-9 and TRBJ2-3; TRBD2 agrees at 7 bases. Unmatched junction bases numbered 14, after V lost 5 bases and J lost 6 bases. Germline lookup yields CDR1 SEHNR and CDR2 FQNEAQ (reference sequence). The CDR3 totals 16 residues. The CDR3 sequence: CASSPPGGRAIDTQYF. In DNA form, the CDR3 reads TGTGCCAGCAGCCCCCCTGGGGGGAGGGCCATCGATACGCAGTATTTT.